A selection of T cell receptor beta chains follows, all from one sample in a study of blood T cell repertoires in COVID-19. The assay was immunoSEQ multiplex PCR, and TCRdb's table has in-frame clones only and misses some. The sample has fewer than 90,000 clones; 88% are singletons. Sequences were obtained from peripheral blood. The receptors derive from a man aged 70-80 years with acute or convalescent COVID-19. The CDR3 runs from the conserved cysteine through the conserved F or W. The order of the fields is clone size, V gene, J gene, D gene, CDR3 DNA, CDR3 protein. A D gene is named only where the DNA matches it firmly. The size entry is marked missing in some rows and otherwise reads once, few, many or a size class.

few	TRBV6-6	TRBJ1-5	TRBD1	TGTGCCAGCATTGGACAGGTCCCAAATCAGCCCCAGCATTTT	CASIGQVPNQPQHF
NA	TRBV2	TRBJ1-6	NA	TGTGCCAGCAGTGTTGGAGGGAAGAATTCACCCCTCCACTTT	CASSVGGKNSPLHF
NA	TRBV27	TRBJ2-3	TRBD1	TGTGCCAGCAGTTGGGGACAGGGCGCAGATACGCAGTATTTT	CASSWGQGADTQYF
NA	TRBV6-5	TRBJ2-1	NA	TGTGCCAGCAGCGGGACTGGCTCCTACAATGAGCAGTTCTTC	CASSGTGSYNEQFF
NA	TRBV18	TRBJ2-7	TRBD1	TGTGCCAGCTCACCGCTGGACAGGCTTGGAGAGCAGTACTTC	CASSPLDRLGEQYF
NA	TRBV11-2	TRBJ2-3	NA	TGTGCCAGCACCCTGCGGTCGGGAGATACGCAGTATTTT	CASTLRSGDTQYF
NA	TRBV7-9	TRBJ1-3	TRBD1	TGTGCCAGCAGCAACGACAGGGCGATCGATTTGAGAAACACCATATATTTT	CASSNDRAIDLRNTIYF
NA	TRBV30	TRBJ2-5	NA	TGTGCCTGGAGCCTAGAGACCCAGTACTTC	CAWSLETQYF
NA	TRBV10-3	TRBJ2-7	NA	TGTGCCATCAGTGAGTGGCAGGGATACGAGCAGTACTTC	CAISEWQGYEQYF
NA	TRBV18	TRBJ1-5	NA	TGTGCCAGCTCACCAGTACACGGGGATCAGCCCCAGCATTTT	CASSPVHGDQPQHF
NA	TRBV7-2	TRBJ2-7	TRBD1	TGTGCCAGCAGCTCCAAGACAGGGGACTCCTTAAGCTCCTACGAGCAGTACTTC	CASSSKTGDSLSSYEQYF
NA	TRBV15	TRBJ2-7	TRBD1	TGTGCCACCAGCAAGGACAGGGGCACCTACGAGCAGTACTTC	CATSKDRGTYEQYF
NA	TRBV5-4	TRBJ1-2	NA	TGTGCCAGCAGAATGCAAGAGCGGGATTCTGGTTCCACCTTC	CASRMQERDSGSTF
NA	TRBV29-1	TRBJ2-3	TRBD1	TGCAGCGTTGGACAGGGGACAGATACGCAGTATTTT	CSVGQGTDTQYF
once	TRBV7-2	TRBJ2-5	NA	TGTGCCAGCAGCTTAGGTGGGGCCCTGGAAGAGACCCAGTACTTC	CASSLGGALEETQYF
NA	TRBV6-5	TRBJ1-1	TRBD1	TGTGCCAGCACCCCCGGACAGGGGGACACTGAAGCTTTCTTT	CASTPGQGDTEAFF
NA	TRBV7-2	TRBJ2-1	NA	TGTGCCAGCAGCTTCGACAGGATTGCCTACAATGAGCAGTTCTTC	CASSFDRIAYNEQFF